The clone carrying this T cell receptor (beta chain) was counted at least ten times. This record belongs to a study of human T cells and chemical hapten exposure. What the library attached to individual cDNA molecules were unique molecular identifiers. TCRdb re-derived calls from the RACE reads in MiXCR, one entry per CDR3 protein. The table has 100,000 to 150,000 distinct CDR3 sequences, around 8.2% seen once. The time point is: healthy volunteer bleed at 2 weeks. Total RNA extraction was carried out from unfractionated whole blood. Sequences were obtained from whole blood. This TCR was sampled from a male donor in good health. Some clones in this sample may be carry-over from other donors' samples.

CDR3 sequence reads: CASSSTDGLSEAFF. As DNA, the CDR3 is TGTGCCAGCAGTTCCACGGACGGACTATCTGAAGCTTTCTTT. V usage is TRBV6-5 and J usage is TRBJ1-1; D call uncertain. The CDR3 has 14 residues. Germline V gene data show CDR1 as MNHEY and CDR2 as SVGAGI. Trimming pared 4 bases from V and 6 bases from J, leaving 15 bases between.